Below, 31 T cell receptor beta chains from the same sample are listed, as sequenced in a study of early stage breast cancer tumors. Produced via immunoSEQ multiplex PCR; TCRdb's table is partial and in-frame only. The sample lists approximately 52,000 clones, roughly 83% occurring once. Sequencing was performed on blood. The receptors were gathered from a person between 50 and 60 years old with breast cancer.

The chain joins TRBV10-3 to TRBJ2-3; D may be TRBD1 or TRBD2 (5 bases each). Trimming removed 6 bases at V and 6 bases at J, with 16 bases between. The CDR3 is 14 amino acids. CDR1 and CDR2 from the germline V gene are ENHRY and SYGVKD. The CDR3 loop reads CAISRDDNLDTQYF. CDR3 coding DNA: TGTGCCATCAGCCGGGACGATAATTTGGATACGCAGTATTTT.

The gene calls are TRBV5-1 and TRBJ2-5, with 9 bases lining up with TRBD1. The V and J ends lost 7 bases and 5 bases, in that order; junction bases with no gene match: 12. The CDR3 has 15 residues. Germline-derived CDR1 and CDR2 are SGHRS and YFSETQ. Here the CDR3 reads CASWLSQGARETQYF. CDR3 bases: TGCGCCAGCTGGCTATCACAGGGGGCTAGGGAGACCCAGTACTTC. Looking up the rest from reference TRBV5-1 and TRBJ2-5 gives the full variable domain: KAGVTQTPRYLIKTRGQQVTLSCSPISGHRSVSWYQQTPGQGLQFLFEYFSETQRNKGNFPGRFSGRQFSNSRSEMNVSTLELGDSALYLCASWLSQGARETQYFGPGTRLLVL.

The V and J genes are TRBV6-5 and TRBJ2-2, with D perhaps TRBD1 (5 bases). CDR1 is MNHEY and CDR2 is SVGAGI in the germline V gene. Trimming cost V 3 bases and J 1 base, with 9 bases left between them. The length of the CDR3 is 15 residues. The CDR3 nucleotides are TGTGCCAGCAGTTATCGGACAAAGAACACCGGGGAGCTGTTTTTT. Its protein product is CASSYRTKNTGELFF.

CDR3 region: CASSWGTPGANVLTF. The CDR3 DNA sequence: TGTGCCAGTAGTTGGGGGACACCTGGGGCCAACGTCCTGACTTTC. The V gene is TRBV19, the J gene TRBJ2-6; tentatively, D is TRBD1 (6 bases). The CDR3 totals 15 residues. The V end lost 5 bases, the J end lost 2 bases, and 10 bases lay between the germline ends. Germline V gives CDR1 LNHDA, CDR2 SQIVND (reference sequence).

This clone has a single count. The chain employs TRBV5-1 and TRBJ2-5; D may be TRBD2 (5 bases). Between the trimmed V and J ends, which lost 5 bases and 2 bases, there was a span of 16 bases. Per germline, CDR1 SGHRS and CDR2 YFSETQ. This CDR3 region has 15 residues. The CDR3 loop reads CASSRSGREQETQYF. The CDR3 DNA follows: TGCGCCAGCAGTCGATCTGGCCGGGAACAAGAGACCCAGTACTTC.

The chain carries TRBV4-2 and TRBJ2-5, with D unclear. This CDR3 is built from 14 residues. V shed 0 bases and J shed 1 base, with 6 bases lying between them. CDR1 and CDR2 from the germline V gene are LGHNA and YNFKEQ. The CDR3 here is CASSQDTAQETQYF. The CDR3 DNA sequence: TGTGCCAGCAGCCAAGATACAGCCCAAGAGACCCAGTACTTC.

J is TRBJ2-6 and V is TRBV19; D uncertain. Germline V gene lookup returns CDR1 LNHDA and CDR2 SQIVND (reference sequence). There are 17 residues in the CDR3. Trimming left V 9 bases short and J 0 bases short, with 18 bases between. The CDR3 loop is CASSRQWVSSGANVLTF. The CDR3 DNA is TGTGCCAGCTCACGGCAGTGGGTAAGCTCTGGGGCCAACGTCCTGACTTTC.

V usage is TRBV7-3 and J usage is TRBJ2-5; D not certain. Trimming cost V 1 base and J 2 bases, with 5 bases left between them. Per germline, CDR1 SGHTA and CDR2 FQGTGA. CDR3 length: 13 amino acids. CDR3 in DNA: TGTGCCAGCAGCTTAAACAGTCAAGAGACCCAGTACTTC. It yields the protein CASSLNSQETQYF. Filled out from reference TRBV7-3 and TRBJ2-5, the complete variable domain reads GAGVSQTPSNKVTEKGKYVELRCDPISGHTALYWYRQSLGQGPEFLIYFQGTGAADDSGLPNDRFFAVRPEGSVSTLKIQRTERGDSAVYLCASSLNSQETQYFGPGTRLLVL.

The gene calls are TRBV5-4 and TRBJ1-6; D perhaps matches TRBD1 (6 bases). The CDR3 extends over 19 amino acids. The V end lost 3 bases, the J end lost 4 bases, and 23 bases lay between the germline ends. In germline, CDR1 is SGHNT, CDR2 YYREEE (reference sequence). The CDR3 coding sequence is TGTGCCAGCAGCTCGGCCGGGGAGGGGGGGACTACGTATAATTCACCCCTCCACTTT. It is translated as CASSSAGEGGTTYNSPLHF.

V is TRBV6-6 and J is TRBJ2-2, with TRBD2 matching over 10 bases. The CDR3 loop spans 16 amino acids. The germline gives CDR1 MNHNY, CDR2 SVGAGI (reference sequence). V dropped 2 bases and J dropped 5; count of bases not matched to a gene: 5. Here the CDR3 DNA reads TGTGCCAGCAGTTACCAAGCGGGAGGGCCAACCGGGGAGCTGTTTTTT. Translation gives CASSYQAGGPTGELFF.

The chain links TRBV19 to TRBJ1-2; D is perhaps TRBD1 (5 bases). Germline V gene sequence: CDR1 LNHDA, CDR2 SQIVND (reference sequence). The CDR3 runs to 12 residues. V lost 9 bases and J lost 3, with 11 bases in between. As DNA, the CDR3 is TGTGCCAGCAACCGGGGCTACTATGGCTACACCTTC. It specifies CASNRGYYGYTF.

The chain joins TRBV7-2 to TRBJ1-1; 8 nucleotides line up with TRBD1. V dropped 5 bases and J dropped 8; count of bases not matched to a gene: 7. The CDR3 totals 13 residues. In germline, CDR1 is SGHTA, CDR2 FQGNSA. The CDR3 region has the DNA TGTGCCAGCAGCACCGGGACAGGTAGAGAAGCTTTCTTT. Amino acids: CASSTGTGREAFF.

CDR3 amino acids: CASSPPAANYGYTF. CDR3 nucleotides: TGTGCCAGCTCACCACCAGCAGCTAACTATGGCTACACCTTC. The chain joins TRBV18 to TRBJ1-2; unclear D gene. In germline, CDR1 is KGHSH, CDR2 LQKENI. The length of the CDR3 is 14 residues. V was cut by 0 bases and J by 0 bases, with 5 bases left in between.

This clone occurred a few times. V gene TRBV2 combines with J gene TRBJ1-2; possible D gene TRBD1, 5 bases. In germline, CDR1 is SNHLY, CDR2 FYNNEI. Trimming removed 6 bases from V and 5 bases from J, with 7 bases in between. CDR3 length equals 11 residues. This chain's CDR3 is CASSAGYGYTF. The CDR3, as DNA: TGTGCCAGCAGCGCAGGGTATGGCTACACCTTC. Full variable domain (outside the CDR3, taken from reference TRBV2 and TRBJ1-2): EPEVTQTPSHQVTQMGQEVILRCVPISNHLYFYWYRQILGQKVEFLVSFYNNEISEKSEIFDDQFSVERPDGSNFTLKIRSTKLEDSAMYFCASSAGYGYTFGSGTRLTVV.

V gene TRBV27 combines with J gene TRBJ1-5; no clear D gene. Germline CDR1 MNHEY, CDR2 SMNVEV (reference sequence). The length of the CDR3 is 17 residues. With 6 bases removed from V and 6 bases from J, the gap between germline ends came to 24 bases. The CDR3 protein is CASSSLARVGMGQPQHF. The CDR3 DNA follows: TGTGCCAGCAGCTCCCTAGCGAGGGTTGGGATGGGTCAGCCCCAGCATTTT.

V and J are TRBV28 and TRBJ1-5; TRBD1 aligns across 10 bases. From germline, CDR1 is MDHEN and CDR2 SYDVKM. The trim removed 3 bases at V and 4 bases at J, leaving 3 bases unmatched. The CDR3 sequence is 15 residues long. The CDR3 spells CASSFWTGGNQPQHF. For the CDR3, the DNA is TGTGCCAGCAGTTTTTGGACAGGGGGAAATCAGCCCCAGCATTTT.

In this sample, this clone turned up a few times. The gene calls are TRBV5-1 and TRBJ1-1, with 7 positions matching TRBD1. Germline V gene sequence: CDR1 SGHRS, CDR2 YFSETQ. V dropped 4 bases and J dropped 7; count of bases not matched to a gene: 13. The CDR3 consists of 15 residues. The CDR3 is CASSTGQVHSSEAFF. The CDR3 DNA reads TGCGCCAGCAGCACCGGACAGGTCCATAGCAGTGAAGCTTTCTTT.

This sequence joins TRBV11-2 and TRBJ2-7; 8 bases agree with TRBD1. Trimming removed 0 bases from V and 3 bases from J; junction bases left unmatched: 4. Germline CDR1 and CDR2: SGHAT and FQNNGV. CDR3 length: 15 residues. The CDR3 region is CASSLDNGQGYEQYF. The CDR3 DNA reads as TGTGCCAGCAGCTTAGATAATGGACAGGGCTACGAGCAGTACTTC.

The V and J genes are TRBV25-1 and TRBJ2-7; the D call may be TRBD1 or TRBD2 (5 bases each). The CDR3 extends over 12 amino acids. Germline-derived CDR1 and CDR2 are MGHDK and SYGVNS. V lost 3 bases and J lost 4, with 7 bases in between. The CDR3 region is CASSDWGYEQYF. The CDR3 nucleotides read TGTGCCAGCAGTGATTGGGGGTACGAGCAGTACTTC.

The chain links TRBV11-3 to TRBJ2-3; a possible D gene is TRBD1 (5 bases). Per germline, CDR1 SGHNT and CDR2 YENEEA. V lost 3 bases and J 6 bases, leaving 16 bases between the germline ends. The CDR3 contains 15 residues. The CDR3 reads CASSLGTGRRDTQYF. The CDR3 coding sequence is TGTGCCAGCAGCTTGGGAACAGGCCGCCGGGATACGCAGTATTTT.

The chain combines TRBV5-4 with TRBJ2-7; 8 bases align to TRBD2. The V gene's germline CDR1 is SGHNT and CDR2 YYREEE (reference sequence). The CDR3 length is 15 residues. Unmatched junction bases numbered 6, after V lost 0 bases and J lost 4 bases. The CDR3 region is CASSLGLAGNYEQYF. The CDR3 DNA follows: TGTGCCAGCAGCTTGGGCCTAGCGGGTAATTACGAGCAGTACTTC.

The chain links TRBV5-8 to TRBJ2-1; D gene uncertain. Trimming pared 0 bases from V and 0 bases from J, leaving 13 bases between. CDR3 length equals 17 residues. Germline V gene lookup returns CDR1 SGHTS and CDR2 YDEGEE. CDR3 in DNA: TGTGCCAGCAGCTTGGCGGTGCTCCCCTCCTCCTACAATGAGCAGTTCTTC. This gives the protein CASSLAVLPSSYNEQFF.

This chain uses TRBV10-3 with TRBJ2-3; 8 nucleotides agree with TRBD2. Trimming removed 6 bases from V and 2 bases from J; junction bases left unmatched: 13. The CDR3 is made up of 17 amino acids. The germline gives CDR1 ENHRY, CDR2 SYGVKD. CDR3 DNA: TGTGCCATCAGGGACAGCGTGGGACTAGTTTTCACAGATACGCAGTATTTT. Protein sequence: CAIRDSVGLVFTDTQYF.

The chain employs TRBV7-2 and TRBJ2-3, with TRBD2 matching 10 bases. This CDR3 is 17 amino acids long. CDR1 is SGHTA and CDR2 is FQGNSA in the germline V gene. V gave up 1 base and J gave up 6 bases; unmatched junction bases: 10. DNA for the CDR3: TGTGCCAGCAGCTTAGGAACAGCGGGGGGGCCCCGGGATACGCAGTATTTT. Its protein product is CASSLGTAGGPRDTQYF.

This sequence joins TRBV7-9 and TRBJ2-3; 11 bases map to TRBD1. Germline lookup yields CDR1 SEHNR and CDR2 FQNEAQ (reference sequence). The CDR3 is made up of 16 amino acids. The junction had 6 bases not matched to a gene; V was cut back by 2 bases and J by 5 bases. The CDR3: CASSLRGTGGGDTQYF. In DNA form, the CDR3 reads TGTGCCAGCAGCTTAAGGGGGACAGGGGGAGGAGATACGCAGTATTTT. Combining the CDR3 with reference TRBV7-9 and TRBJ2-3 gives the whole variable domain DTGVSQNPRHKITKRGQNVTFRCDPISEHNRLYWYRQTLGQGPEFLTYFQNEAQLEKSRLLSDRFSAERPKGSFSTLEIQRTEQGDSAMYLCASSLRGTGGGDTQYFGPGTRLTVL.

This chain links TRBV5-1 with TRBJ2-3, with unresolved D. In germline, CDR1 is SGHRS, CDR2 YFSETQ. V gave up 2 bases and J gave up 9 bases, with 13 bases separating them. The CDR3 extends over 13 amino acids. The DNA of the CDR3 is TGCGCCAGCAGCTTCGATTCCTCCGGGACGCAGTATTTT. Amino acid sequence: CASSFDSSGTQYF.

J is TRBJ2-5 and V is TRBV6-6, with D hard to call. The germline V and J ends were trimmed by 2 bases and 3 bases, with 13 bases remaining between them. The germline V gene encodes CDR1 MNHNY and CDR2 SVGAGI (reference sequence). The CDR3 covers 15 residues. CDR3 nucleotide sequence: TGTGCCAGCAGTTACGGGGTTCGCTCTAAAGAGACCCAGTACTTC. Translated, it gives CASSYGVRSKETQYF.

The J gene is TRBJ1-2, the V gene TRBV25-1, with TRBD1 matching over 9 bases. The CDR3 runs to 15 residues. Per germline, CDR1 MGHDK and CDR2 SYGVNS. Unmatched junction bases numbered 5, after V lost 3 bases and J lost 3 bases. Written as DNA, the CDR3 is TGTGCCAGCAGTGACCTGGGACAGGGAGACTATGGCTACACCTTC. Its translation: CASSDLGQGDYGYTF.

The CDR3 DNA is TGCGCCAGCAGCTCCAAATCCCGGACTCCCGGCCACGAGCAGTACTTC. This gives the protein CASSSKSRTPGHEQYF. The gene calls are TRBV5-1 and TRBJ2-7; tentatively, D is TRBD2 (5 bases). Germline CDR1 SGHRS, CDR2 YFSETQ. The germline V and J ends were trimmed by 3 bases and 5 bases, with 21 bases remaining between them. The CDR3 runs to 16 residues.

V gene TRBV28 combines with J gene TRBJ2-5, with 7 bases lining up with TRBD1. The CDR3 loop spans 12 amino acids. The germline V gene has CDR1 MDHEN and CDR2 SYDVKM. Germline trimming cut 7 bases from V and 5 bases from J; bases unmatched to any gene: 4. The CDR3 DNA reads TGTGCCAGCAAACAGGGGCAGGAGACCCAGTACTTC. It yields the protein CASKQGQETQYF.

Comment on this clone: One junction end disagrees with the germline gene, perhaps due to a read error. The chain employs TRBV7-7 and TRBJ2-3; D ambiguous. The CDR3 length is 15 residues. Germline CDR1 and CDR2: SSHAT and FNYEAQ (reference sequence). The CDR3 DNA reads TGTGCTAGCAGCTTAGCCGGTGGGATGGGGGATACGCAGTATTTT. Its translation: CASSLAGGMGDTQYF.